This TCR beta chain was recovered during a study of CD8 T cells in Susac syndrome. RNA, at roughly 0.45 to 1 ug, was reverse transcribed with random hexamers. Amplification of TCR beta CDR3 spanned 54 Vbeta and 13 Jbeta via immunoSEQ multiplex PCR. TCRdb independently ran MiXCR on the immunoSEQ multiplex PCR reads; one entry per CDR3 protein. The table records a few hundred thousand distinct CDR3 sequences, 89% of them present only once. The ends lost 2 bases at V and 2 bases at J; junction bases unmatched: 8. This CDR3 has 16 residues. CDR1 and CDR2 from the germline V gene are MNHEY and SVGEGT. The source is a human donor with multiple sclerosis. This chain joins TRBV6-2 or TRBV6-3 and TRBJ1-1; 7 nucleotides agree with TRBD1. Specimen: CD8+ T cells from PBMCs. This chain's CDR3 is CASSYETGKSNTEAFF. Here the CDR3 DNA reads TGTGCCAGCAGTTACGAGACAGGGAAAAGTAACACTGAAGCTTTCTTT.